Listed below are T cell receptor beta chains from one sample, sequenced in a study of T cells in Graves' hyperthyroidism and ophthalmopathy. MiXCR, run by TCRdb on the multiplex PCR reads, gives a single entry per CDR3 protein. The repertoire holds about 420,000 distinct CDR3 sequences, with roughly 14% as singletons. The sample was blood. Every receptor here comes from a woman between 18 and 29 years old with Graves' hyperthyroidism. The CDR3 runs from the conserved cysteine through the conserved F or W. The order of the fields is clone size, V gene, D gene, J gene, CDR3 protein, CDR3 DNA. The D gene is left open where the match is weak. Size is omitted from some rows. Given values are once, few, many or a class for expanded clones.

.,TRBV11-2,.,TRBJ1-2,CASSLVRYGYTF,TGTGCCAGCAGCTTAGTGCGCTATGGCTACACCTTC
.,TRBV9,.,TRBJ2-2,CASSVGGANTGELFF,TGTGCCAGCAGCGTAGGCGGAGCGAACACCGGGGAGCTGTTTTTT
many,TRBV11-2,.,TRBJ2-7,CASSPSPTKAEQYF,TGTGCCAGCAGCCCGTCCCCTACCAAGGCCGAGCAGTACTTC
many,TRBV5-8,.,TRBJ2-1,CASSPAGIGSDEQFF,TGTGCCAGCAGCCCGGCAGGGATCGGGAGTGATGAGCAGTTCTTC
many,TRBV5-1,TRBD1,TRBJ2-3,CASSSGQSLPNTDTQYF,TGCGCCAGCAGCTCGGGACAGAGCCTCCCTAACACAGATACGCAGTATTTT
.,TRBV11-2,.,TRBJ1-3,CASSYESPGNTIYF,TGTGCCAGCAGCTATGAATCGCCTGGAAACACCATATATTTT
few,TRBV6-1,.,TRBJ2-5,CASRRGVETQYF,TGTGCCAGCAGGCGCGGGGTAGAGACCCAGTACTTC
many,TRBV11-2,TRBD2,TRBJ2-1,CASSLDGAGGGQFF,TGTGCCAGCAGCTTAGACGGAGCGGGAGGGGGGCAGTTCTTC
many,TRBV11-2,TRBD1,TRBJ2-1,CASSLGQGWNEQFF,TGTGCCAGCAGCTTAGGACAGGGGTGGAATGAGCAGTTCTTC
many,TRBV12-3/TRBV12-4,.,TRBJ2-5,CASSLASGGYQETQYF,TGTGCCAGCAGTTTAGCTAGCGGAGGATACCAAGAGACCCAGTACTTC
.,TRBV19,TRBD1,TRBJ1-2,CASSTLDRIYGYTF,TGTGCCAGTAGTACGTTGGACAGGATCTATGGCTACACCTTC
.,TRBV2,.,TRBJ1-4,CASSEEFNEKLLF,TGTGCCAGCAGTGAAGAGTTTAATGAAAAACTGCTTTTT
few,TRBV12-3/TRBV12-4,.,TRBJ1-2,CASSYPGHGYTF,TGTGCCAGCAGTTACCCCGGGCATGGCTACACCTTC
many,TRBV4-2,TRBD1,TRBJ1-1,CASSHVTGTNTEAFF,TGTGCCAGCAGCCACGTGACAGGGACGAACACTGAAGCTTTCTTT
.,TRBV5-1,.,TRBJ2-5,CASSLEGSQETQYF,TGCGCCAGCAGCTTGGAAGGTAGCCAAGAGACCCAGTACTTC
few,TRBV9,.,TRBJ2-1,CASSERASYNEQFF,TGTGCCAGCAGCGAGAGGGCATCCTACAATGAGCAGTTCTTC
.,TRBV29-1,.,TRBJ2-5,CSVLLTETQYF,TGCAGCGTGCTATTGACGGAGACCCAGTACTTC
many,TRBV2,TRBD1,TRBJ2-3,CASPGTAVDTQYF,TGTGCCAGCCCCGGGACAGCGGTCGATACGCAGTATTTT
many,TRBV18,.,TRBJ1-1,CASSPDYTEAFF,TGTGCCAGCTCACCGGACTACACTGAAGCTTTCTTT
.,TRBV9,TRBD1,TRBJ2-2,CASSTRDRAAGELFF,TGTGCCAGCAGCACCCGGGACAGGGCGGCCGGGGAGCTGTTTTTT
.,TRBV20-1,.,TRBJ1-1,CSARATGTEAFF,TGCAGTGCTAGGGCAACAGGGACTGAAGCTTTCTTT
.,TRBV7-9,.,TRBJ2-5,CASSLEVGRIETQYF,TGTGCCAGCAGCCTGGAGGTGGGGCGCATAGAGACCCAGTACTTC
many,TRBV2,.,TRBJ1-1,CASSVLGLSEAFF,TGTGCCAGCAGTGTCCTGGGTCTCTCTGAAGCTTTCTTT